This T cell receptor (beta chain) originates from a study of CD8 T cells in Susac syndrome. Overall study results and limits: The relatively small number of individuals in the TCR sequencing and HLA analysis was acknowledged by the study.

In the case of this clonotype: Its cognate antigen is unknown.

Reverse transcription used roughly 0.45 to 1 ug RNA and random hexamers. Across 54 Vbeta and 13 Jbeta, TCR beta CDR3 was amplified with immunoSEQ multiplex PCR. TCRdb used MiXCR to reprocess the immunoSEQ multiplex PCR reads, holding one entry per CDR3 protein. Counted here are about 300,000 distinct CDR3 sequences, about 82% occurring once; the ten biggest clones make up approximately 0.2%. The patients who served as multiple sclerosis controls were treatment-naive and had stable or active relapsing-remitting disease that fulfilled the revised McDonald criteria. Sequencing was performed on CD8+ T cells from PBMCs. This clonotype originated in a human donor with multiple sclerosis.

The CDR3 DNA is TGTGCCAGCTCCCGGCCAATAGGAGTCTACGAGCAGTACTTC. Amino acids: CASSRPIGVYEQYF. This sequence joins TRBV2 and TRBJ2-7; D gene unclear. CDR1 and CDR2 (germline): SNHLY, FYNNEI. The CDR3 totals 14 residues. The V and J ends lost 8 bases and 3 bases respectively, with 17 bases between them.